This T cell receptor (beta chain) was recorded in a study of T-cell memory formation after mild COVID-19. 5'RACE, which relied on constant-segment primers, yielded TCR alpha and TCR beta cDNA libraries carrying sample barcodes and UMIs. TCRdb reanalysed the 5' RACE reads using MiXCR and keeps one entry per CDR3 protein. The table includes 250,000 or so distinct CDR3 sequences, 9.4% detected once. This clonotype was detected only a few times. Its specificity is not known. Study results and limitations: Clones shrinking from day 15 to 85 showed even CD4/CD8 mixes; later expanders tilted CD4+. The CD4+ clones that contracted clustered mainly within CM and EM, and the CD8+ clones concentrated in EMRA.

The CDR3 runs to 15 residues. The trim removed 4 bases at V and 4 bases at J, leaving 6 bases unmatched. Per germline, CDR1 DFQATT and CDR2 SNEGSKA (reference sequence). Sequencing was done on a sample of PBMCs or a T cell subset sorted from them (not recorded which). The chain carries TRBV20-1 and TRBJ1-6; 8 nucleotides line up with TRBD1. This clonotype was obtained from a man aged 18 to 35 who had mild COVID-19 (a few samples of this study predate the infection). Cell type and time point are not known. DNA for the CDR3: TGCAGTGCTATCACGGACAGGGCTTATAATTCACCCCTCCACTTT. Translated, it gives CSAITDRAYNSPLHF.